One sample yielded the 30 T cell receptor beta chains listed below, sequenced in a study of blood T cells in healthy people across ages. A second about 7 to 12 cycle PCR used barcoded and J-beta primers. One entry per CDR3 protein, called by TCRdb with MiXCR from the 5' RACE reads. The table has around 990,000 distinct CDR3 sequences, almost 25% seen once. These data also featured in a second study, about T cells of mothers and their children.

The specimen sequenced was blood. All receptors derive from a girl aged 2 to 10 in good health.

This clonotype was seen a few times. The V call is TRBV9, the J call TRBJ2-5; D is possibly TRBD2 (6 bases). The assigned J gene may be wrong: the sequence end matches TRBJ2-7 better. CDR3 length: 14 amino acids. Germline V gives CDR1 SGDLS, CDR2 YYNGEE. For the CDR3, the DNA is TGTGCCAGCTCCGTGGGGGACTCCTCCTACGAGCAGTACTTC. Translating it yields CASSVGDSSYEQYF.

This clonotype has a handful of counts. The V call is TRBV9, the J call TRBJ2-5; 8 nucleotides agree with TRBD2. V was pared by 0 bases and J by 1 base, with 8 bases of the junction left unmatched. CDR3 length: 17 residues. The germline gives CDR1 SGDLS, CDR2 YYNGEE. CDR3 region: CASSVGGASGPQETQYF. DNA of the CDR3: TGTGCCAGCAGCGTAGGGGGGGCTAGCGGGCCCCAAGAGACCCAGTACTTC.

This clonotype was counted only a few times. One end of the junction does not line up with germline, which may come from a read error. The V call is TRBV15, the J call TRBJ1-4; 9 nucleotides line up with TRBD1. The CDR3 spans 15 residues. Germline V gene data show CDR1 as LNHNV and CDR2 as YYDKDF (reference sequence). This CDR3 reads CATSRVGQGDEKLFF. The CDR3 bases are TGCGCCACCAGCAGAGTGGGACAGGGAGATGAAAAACTGTTTTTT. Full variable domain (missing parts from reference TRBV15 and TRBJ1-4): DAMVIQNPRYQVTQFGKPVTLSCSQTLNHNVMYWYQQKSSQAPKLLFHYYDKDFNNEADTPDNFQSRRPNTSFCFLDIRSPGLGDTAMYLCATSRVGQGDEKLFFGSGTQLSVL.

The chain uses TRBV12-3 or TRBV12-4 and TRBJ1-2; D call uncertain. The CDR3 length is 13 residues. Trimming removed 6 bases at V and 1 base at J, with 9 bases between. The CDR3 DNA is TGTGCCAGCAGCCCAGAGGATAACTATGGCTACACCTTC. Its translation: CASSPEDNYGYTF.

In regard to this clonotype: A junction end diverges from the germline sequence, so it may reflect a read error. J is TRBJ2-3 and V is TRBV2; perhaps TRBD2 as D (6 bases). Germline CDR1 SNHLY, CDR2 FYNNEI. CDR3 length: 13 residues. The CDR3 nucleotides are TGTGCCAGCAGGCGGGACGGGGCAGATACGCGGTATTTT. This sequence encodes CASRRDGADTRYF.

This clonotype was observed a handful of times. The chain has TRBV20-1 and TRBJ1-5; D possibly corresponds to TRBD1 (5 bases). The CDR3 is made up of 17 amino acids. Germline CDR1 DFQATT, CDR2 SNEGSKA (reference sequence). Trimming removed 4 bases at V and 0 bases at J, with 19 bases between. CDR3 amino acids: CSAKASAGRYSNQPQHF. In DNA, the CDR3 is TGCAGTGCTAAGGCATCCGCAGGGAGATATAGCAATCAGCCCCAGCATTTT.

The rearrangement joins TRBV11-2 to TRBJ1-2, with a tentative D call TRBD1 (6 bases). Germline V CDR1 and CDR2: SGHAT, FQNNGV. The CDR3 consists of 13 residues. V was cut by 5 bases and J by 3 bases, with 10 bases left in between. The CDR3 nucleotides are TGTGCCAGCAGCCTAGGACAGTACTATGGCTACACCTTC. It translates to CASSLGQYYGYTF.

The sample holds one count of this clonotype. The genes are TRBV12-3 or TRBV12-4 and TRBJ1-2; weak D call: TRBD1 (6 bases). V dropped 6 bases and J dropped 5 bases, with 19 bases sitting between them. The CDR3 covers 15 residues. The CDR3 loop is CASRPQGSRGYGYTF. As DNA, the CDR3 is TGTGCCAGCAGGCCCCAGGGGTCCCGGGGGTATGGCTACACCTTC.

V and J are TRBV3-1 and TRBJ2-1; D is uncertain. Germline CDR1 and CDR2: LGHDT and YNNKEL (reference sequence). V was cut by 2 bases and J by 5 bases, with 7 bases left in between. The CDR3 totals 13 residues. CDR3 residues: CASSQLRNNEQFF. The CDR3 DNA reads as TGTGCCAGCAGCCAACTCAGGAACAATGAGCAGTTCTTC.

This clonotype has more than one count but fewer than ten. This chain uses TRBV3-1 with TRBJ2-1; 9 bases align to TRBD2. The V segment lost 4 bases and the J segment 8 bases; nucleotides outside the gene matches: 15. Germline V lookup: CDR1 LGHDT, CDR2 YNNKEL (reference sequence). There are 17 residues in the CDR3. The CDR3 region has the DNA TGTGCCAGCAGCCCTCCCCCCTTAGGCGGGGGGGCGTATGAGCAGTTCTTC. Translated, it gives CASSPPPLGGGAYEQFF.

This chain connects TRBV12-5 to TRBJ1-1; D is undetermined. Germline V gene lookup returns CDR1 LGHNT and CDR2 FRNRAP. The CDR3 sequence is 13 residues long. V was trimmed by 2 bases and J by 0 bases, leaving 4 bases between them. This chain's CDR3 is CASGLYMNTEAFF. The CDR3 nucleotides read TGTGCTAGTGGTTTGTATATGAACACTGAAGCTTTCTTT.

This clonotype showed up just a few times. CDR3 sequence (DNA): TGTGCCAGCAGCATTATGTACCAAGAGACCCAGTACTTC. As protein: CASSIMYQETQYF. The chain carries TRBV7-9 and TRBJ2-5; D is unclear. Germline loops: CDR1 SEHNR, CDR2 FQNEAQ (reference sequence). V lost 5 bases and J lost 0, with 7 bases in between. The CDR3 runs 13 residues.

The chain couples TRBV12-3 or TRBV12-4 to TRBJ1-1, with a tentative D call TRBD1 (6 bases). CDR3 length: 13 residues. Trimming pared 6 bases from V and 2 bases from J, leaving 10 bases between. CDR3 sequence reads: CASSWTDNTEAFF. CDR3 DNA sequence: TGTGCCAGCAGCTGGACAGACAACACTGAAGCTTTCTTT.

This clonotype appeared a few times. The chain recombines TRBV15 with TRBJ1-2; D gene unclear. CDR3 length equals 14 residues. V gave up 0 bases and J gave up 5 bases, with 10 bases separating them. CDR1 is LNHNV, CDR2 YYDKDF, per germline (reference sequence). In DNA form, the CDR3 reads TGTGCCACCAGCAGAGATTTGGAGCTGTATGGCTACACCTTC. Amino acid sequence: CATSRDLELYGYTF.

This chain uses TRBV7-6 with TRBJ2-1, with 10 bases aligning to TRBD2. From germline, CDR1 is SGHVS and CDR2 FNYEAQ. This CDR3 has 16 residues. The ends lost 5 bases at V and 6 bases at J; junction bases unmatched: 10. The CDR3 is CASSHPLAGLPNEQFF. The CDR3 region has the DNA TGTGCCAGCAGCCACCCACTAGCGGGACTTCCCAATGAGCAGTTCTTC.

The sample holds a few counts of this clonotype. The chain is built from TRBV20-1 and TRBJ2-3, with D possibly being TRBD1 (5 bases). This CDR3 has 12 residues. V was shortened by 7 bases and J by 5 bases, with 13 bases between the two germline ends. Germline V CDR1 and CDR2: DFQATT, SNEGSKA (reference sequence). CDR3 protein: CSVPVGEDTQYF. CDR3 sequence (DNA): TGCAGTGTCCCAGTAGGGGAAGATACGCAGTATTTT.

This clonotype was counted many times. The chain combines TRBV6-5 with TRBJ2-3; weak D call: TRBD1 (6 bases). The germline V gene encodes CDR1 MNHEY and CDR2 SVGAGI. The CDR3 is 13 residues long. The germline V and J ends were trimmed by 11 bases and 3 bases, with 15 bases remaining between them. The CDR3 DNA follows: TGTGCCTCACAGGGTTTGATGACAGATACGCAGTATTTT. This codes for CASQGLMTDTQYF.

This rearrangement joins TRBV29-1 to TRBJ1-1, with D unclear. The CDR3 loop spans 11 amino acids. From germline, CDR1 is SQVTM and CDR2 ANQGSEA. V was cut by 4 bases and J by 5 bases, with 8 bases left in between. Written as DNA, the CDR3 is TGCAGCGTTGCGGAAAGGACTGAAGCTTTCTTT. Translating it yields CSVAERTEAFF.

This clonotype was found a few times. The rearrangement uses TRBV29-1 and TRBJ2-5; 10 bases are a match to TRBD1. Matching the DNA end better, TRBJ2-7 makes the J call doubtful. The CDR3 loop spans 13 amino acids. Germline V CDR1 and CDR2: SQVTM, ANQGSEA. Written as DNA, the CDR3 is TGCAGCGCCCGAGGGGACAGGGGAGACGAGCAGTACTTC. This sequence encodes CSARGDRGDEQYF.

This clonotype was seen a few times. As DNA, the CDR3 is TGTGCCAGCAGCGGGGGACAGGGGGGGAGTCAGCCCCAGCATTTT. Translation gives CASSGGQGGSQPQHF. This chain links TRBV9 with TRBJ1-5; TRBD1 matches 11 bases. There are 15 residues in the CDR3. J was trimmed by 6 bases and V by 3 bases; bases with no gene match: 5. CDR1 and CDR2 from the germline V gene are SGDLS and YYNGEE.

The chain couples TRBV27 to TRBJ2-1; the D gene is possibly TRBD1 (5 bases). V lost 0 bases to trimming and J lost 4 bases, with 10 bases between them. The length of the CDR3 is 15 residues. Per the germline V gene, CDR1 is MNHEY and CDR2 is SMNVEV (reference sequence). This chain's CDR3 is CASSLSTRAYNEQFF. Here the CDR3 DNA reads TGTGCCAGCAGTTTATCGACCAGGGCATACAATGAGCAGTTCTTC.

In this sample, this clonotype turned up a few times. In DNA form, the CDR3 reads TGCAGCGTTGAAGATACCGGGTCCCTCGGTGGCTACACCTTC. Its translation: CSVEDTGSLGGYTF. The genes are TRBV29-1 and TRBJ1-2; D gene unclear. Trimming pared 0 bases from V and 7 bases from J, leaving 15 bases between. Per germline, CDR1 SQVTM and CDR2 ANQGSEA. The CDR3 has 14 amino acids.

The CDR3 region is CASSVTGSGNTIYF. The CDR3 region has the DNA TGTGCCAGCAGTGTAACAGGGAGTGGAAACACCATATATTTT. The V call is TRBV12-3 or TRBV12-4, the J call TRBJ1-3; D is perhaps TRBD1 (6 bases). The CDR3 extends over 14 amino acids. The V end was cut by 5 bases, the J end by 3 bases, with 11 bases between.

The chain has TRBV2 and TRBJ2-1; 10 bases map to TRBD2. V was pared by 4 bases and J by 4 bases, with 7 bases of the junction left unmatched. From germline, CDR1 is SNHLY and CDR2 FYNNEI. This CDR3 region has 16 residues. The CDR3 DNA follows: TGTGCCAGCAGTGCACTAGCGGGATCCCCGTACAATGAGCAGTTCTTC. Translating it yields CASSALAGSPYNEQFF.

This clonotype was counted at least ten times. V usage is TRBV29-1 and J usage is TRBJ2-7; 7 positions agree with TRBD1. Germline CDR1 is SQVTM and CDR2 is ANQGSEA. CDR3 length equals 12 residues. Trimming at V came to 6 bases and at J to 2 bases, leaving 4 bases not matched to a gene. CDR3 in amino acids: CSVNRGPYEQYF. CDR3 sequence (DNA): TGCAGCGTCAACAGGGGTCCCTACGAGCAGTACTTC.

With regard to this clonotype: A read error is possible here, since a much larger clone lies one base away. The rearrangement links TRBV9 to TRBJ2-3, with 10 bases matching TRBD2. The CDR3 has 20 amino acids. V shed 0 bases and J 2 bases; nucleotides not matched to a gene: 15. The germline V gene has CDR1 SGDLS and CDR2 YYNGEE. The CDR3 protein is CASSVASWGLAGANTDTQYF. DNA of the CDR3: TGTGCCAGCAGCGTAGCTTCTTGGGGGCTAGCGGGAGCTAACACAGATACGCAGTATTTT.

This chain joins TRBV3-1 and TRBJ1-1; no reliable D call. The CDR3 spans 14 residues. V was pared by 4 bases and J by 1 base, with 10 bases between. Germline V gene lookup returns CDR1 LGHDT and CDR2 YNNKEL (reference sequence). CDR3 nucleotide sequence: TGTGCCAGCAGCCGAAGACGGGAGAACACTGAAGCTTTCTTT. Residues: CASSRRRENTEAFF.

The chain couples TRBV6-4 to TRBJ2-3, with D possibly matching TRBD2 (5 bases). V dropped 6 bases and J dropped 0 bases, with 25 bases sitting between them. This CDR3 contains 19 residues. Germline assignment: CDR1 MRHNA and CDR2 SNTAGT. Here the CDR3 DNA reads TGTGCCAGCAGCGAGCGAGGCGGGTTGGTACAGTTTAGCACAGATACGCAGTATTTT. Residues: CASSERGGLVQFSTDTQYF.

The CDR3 nucleotides are TGCAGTGCTGGGGGGGTAGCGGGAGTGGGAGAGACCCAGTACTTC. Protein sequence: CSAGGVAGVGETQYF. V is TRBV20-1 and J is TRBJ2-5; 9 positions match TRBD2. J was trimmed by 4 bases and V by 5 bases; bases with no gene match: 11. The germline gives CDR1 DFQATT, CDR2 SNEGSKA (reference sequence). The CDR3 consists of 15 residues.

J is TRBJ2-7 and V is TRBV2; 8 bases are a match to TRBD1. Per the germline V gene, CDR1 is SNHLY and CDR2 is FYNNEI. Trimming took 6 bases from V and 2 from J; bases not matched to a gene: 0. This CDR3 comprises 12 residues. The CDR3 region has the DNA TGTGCCAGCAGGACAGGGGCCTACGAGCAGTACTTC. Protein sequence: CASRTGAYEQYF.